This passage covers 23 T cell receptor beta chains from one sample sequenced in a study of T cells in Graves' hyperthyroidism and ophthalmopathy (dated by TCRdb to about 2019). Libraries were constructed by multiplex PCR. Sequencing was performed on an Illumina HiSeq 2000. The TCR beta CDR3 regions were amplified from RNA transcripts. A first-round RT-PCR of the TCR CDR3 used the HTBI primer set with the Qiagen OneStep RT-PCR kit. TCRdb cleaned the public reads at Q25 with fastp, built clones with MiXCR and kept in-frame beta chains. Under each unique CDR3 protein, matching rows form one entry showing the most common genes and DNA. A total of some 270,000 distinct CDR3 sequences appear in this sample, around 15% of them only once. The ten largest account for 7.9% of the sample. The sample comprised blood. Receptor source: a woman in her thirties or forties with Graves' hyperthyroidism.

This clonotype was observed at least ten times. The chain employs TRBV6-1 and TRBJ1-2; no clear D. The V end was cut by 6 bases, the J end by 0 bases, with 8 bases between. Germline V gives CDR1 MNHNS, CDR2 SASEGT. The CDR3 spans 13 residues. CDR3 region: CASSRLPNYGYTF. In nucleotides, the CDR3 is TGTGCCAGCAGCAGACTACCTAACTATGGCTACACCTTC.

This clonotype showed up many times. This rearrangement joins TRBV7-2 to TRBJ2-5, with 7 positions matching TRBD2. J lost 3 bases, V lost 1 base, and 5 bases had no gene match. The CDR3 is 15 residues long. From germline, CDR1 is SGHTA and CDR2 FQGNSA. The CDR3 sequence: CASSLGSAGEETQYF. CDR3 nucleotide sequence: TGTGCCAGCAGCTTAGGATCTGCGGGAGAAGAGACCCAGTACTTC.

This chain links TRBV2 with TRBJ1-6, with 8 bases lining up with TRBD1. The CDR3 runs to 15 residues. From germline, CDR1 is SNHLY and CDR2 FYNNEI. Trimming removed 7 bases from V and 6 bases from J; junction bases left unmatched: 8. Here the CDR3 reads CASTRTGNSNSPLHF. In nucleotides, the CDR3 is TGTGCCAGCACCCGGACAGGGAATAGTAATTCACCCCTCCACTTT.

As to this clonotype: Relative to the germline gene, one junction end is altered; a read error may explain this. The rearrangement links TRBV6-1 to TRBJ2-1; the match to TRBD2 covers 11 bases. Germline V gene data show CDR1 as MNHNS and CDR2 as SASEGT. There are 16 residues in the CDR3. CDR3 DNA: TGTGCCAGCAGCAATAGCGGGAGGGCCCCCTACAATGAGCGGTTCTTC. As protein: CASSNSGRAPYNERFF.

The chain employs TRBV5-4 and TRBJ1-2, with D uncertain. CDR1 and CDR2 (germline): SGHNT, YYREEE (reference sequence). This CDR3 is built from 14 residues. V was trimmed by 0 bases and J by 7 bases, leaving 13 bases between them. The DNA for the CDR3 is TGTGCCAGCAGCTTGGAGGTAGAAAGGGCTGGCTACACCTTC. This codes for CASSLEVERAGYTF.

This clonotype was seen repeatedly, ten times or more. The gene calls are TRBV10-2 and TRBJ2-5; a weak D match, TRBD2 (6 bases). Germline CDR1 reads WSHSY; CDR2 reads SAAADI. The CDR3 length is 14 residues. V lost 1 base and J lost 5, with 11 bases in between. The CDR3 DNA reads TGCGCCAGCAGTGAGTACGGGACTTTGGAGACCCAGTACTTC. This translates into CASSEYGTLETQYF.

This clonotype occurred many times. This chain joins TRBV2 and TRBJ2-7, with 9 positions matching TRBD1. V dropped 8 bases and J dropped 2; count of bases not matched to a gene: 7. The CDR3 length is 14 residues. From germline, CDR1 is SNHLY and CDR2 FYNNEI. CDR3 DNA: TGTGCCAGCGGGACAGGGAGCTTAACCTACGAGCAGTACTTC. This translates into CASGTGSLTYEQYF.

This clonotype was counted only a few times. The rearrangement uses TRBV20-1 and TRBJ2-2; TRBD2 aligns across 11 bases. Germline lookup yields CDR1 DFQATT and CDR2 SNEGSKA (reference sequence). This CDR3 is built from 16 residues. The V segment lost 3 bases and the J segment 1 base; nucleotides outside the gene matches: 4. Here the CDR3 reads CSASGGLAGNTGELFF. In DNA form, the CDR3 reads TGCAGTGCTAGTGGTGGACTAGCGGGGAACACCGGGGAGCTGTTTTTT.

This clonotype occurred many times. The chain employs TRBV24-1 and TRBJ2-1; TRBD1 agrees at 10 bases. Germline CDR1 and CDR2: KGHDR and SFDVKD. With 9 bases clipped from V and 3 bases from J, the junction kept 1 base outside the gene matches. CDR3 length: 13 amino acids. CDR3: CATGDRGYNEQFF. As DNA, the CDR3 is TGTGCCACCGGGGACAGGGGCTACAATGAGCAGTTCTTC.

This clonotype was counted a few times. This sequence may be a read error, since a much larger clone differs from it by one base. The chain links TRBV12-3 or TRBV12-4 to TRBJ2-7; 8 bases line up with TRBD1. The length of the CDR3 is 15 residues. CDR3: CASSTSLTGVEERYF. CDR3 DNA: TGTGCCAGCAGTACCAGCTTGACAGGGGTTGAGGAGCGGTACTTC.

The table lists this clonotype with many counts. A much bigger clone sits one base away, suggesting this may be a read error. This chain links TRBV28 with TRBJ1-2; D gene uncertain. The CDR3 is 16 residues long. The germline V and J ends were trimmed by 7 bases and 5 bases, with 23 bases remaining between them. Per the germline V gene, CDR1 is MDHEN and CDR2 is SYDVKM. The chain's CDR3 is CASNSIRNTVYYGYTF. The CDR3 coding sequence is TGTGCCAGCAACTCCATACGGAATACTGTTTATTATGGCTACACCTTC.

This clonotype was detected once. This may arise from a read error, as a much more abundant clone is one base away. The chain is built from TRBV11-2 and TRBJ1-5; 9 bases align to TRBD1. The CDR3 is made up of 18 amino acids. CDR1 is SGHAT, CDR2 FQNNGV, per germline. The CDR3 region has the DNA TGTGCCAGCAGCTTAGTCCCGGACCGGACAGGGGTGAATCAGCCCCATCATTTT. This encodes CASSLVPDRTGVNQPHHF.

This clonotype was counted at least ten times. The chain links TRBV30 to TRBJ2-7; the D is unclear. Trimming left V 4 bases short and J 2 bases short, with 6 bases between. The CDR3 covers 11 residues. The V gene's germline CDR1 is GTSNPN and CDR2 SVGIG (reference sequence). DNA for the CDR3: TGTGCCTGGAAGGCAGCCTACGAGCAGTACTTC. Translation gives CAWKAAYEQYF. Variable domain in full (rest from reference TRBV30 and TRBJ2-7): SQTIHQWPATLVQPVGSPLSLECTVEGTSNPNLYWYRQAAGRGLQLLFYSVGIGQISSEVPQNLSASRPQDRQFILSSKKLLLSDSGFYLCAWKAAYEQYFGPGTRLTVT.

The V call is TRBV3-1, the J call TRBJ2-4; D ambiguous. V lost 2 bases to trimming and J lost 2 bases, with 10 bases between them. CDR1 and CDR2 from the germline V gene are LGHDT and YNNKEL (reference sequence). This CDR3 comprises 15 residues. DNA for the CDR3: TGTGCCAGCAGCCAACTACGCGGATCCAAAAACATTCAGTACTTC. It translates to CASSQLRGSKNIQYF. The whole variable domain, filled in from reference TRBV3-1 and TRBJ2-4, reads DTAVSQTPKYLVTQMGNDKSIKCEQNLGHDTMYWYKQDSKKFLKIMFSYNNKELIINETVPNRFSPKSPDKAHLNLHINSLELGDSAVYFCASSQLRGSKNIQYFGAGTRLSVL.

At least ten counts were recorded for this clonotype. The V and J genes are TRBV29-1 and TRBJ2-3, with TRBD2 matching over 13 bases. After removal of 8 bases from V and 2 bases from J, the junction contained 13 bases not matched to a gene. Germline values: CDR1 SQVTM, CDR2 ANQGSEA. This CDR3 comprises 17 residues. CDR3 sequence (DNA): TGCAGCCTCGATTGGACTAGCGGGAGTCGGGACACAGATACGCAGTATTTT. Residues: CSLDWTSGSRDTDTQYF.

V is TRBV20-1 and J is TRBJ2-3, with a tentative D call TRBD2 (5 bases). The CDR3 loop spans 13 amino acids. Trimming stripped 6 bases from V and 5 bases from J, with 15 bases between. Looked up from germline, CDR1 is DFQATT and CDR2 is SNEGSKA (reference sequence). CDR3 sequence (DNA): TGCAGTGCACTAGAGGGCGTCGGAGATACGCAGTATTTT. This translates into CSALEGVGDTQYF.

The genes are TRBV7-2 and TRBJ2-3, with 11 bases matching TRBD2. Trimming cost V 1 base and J 14 bases; bases outside gene matches: 17. Germline V gene lookup returns CDR1 SGHTA and CDR2 FQGNSA. The CDR3 is 17 amino acids. The CDR3 DNA reads as TGTGCCAGCAGCTTAGGGAATAGCGGGAGGGGAACAGATGCGCGGTATTTT. It translates to CASSLGNSGRGTDARYF.

The chain is built from TRBV30 and TRBJ1-2; weak D call: TRBD1 (6 bases). There are 13 residues in the CDR3. The germline V gene has CDR1 GTSNPN and CDR2 SVGIG (reference sequence). V was cut by 4 bases and J by 9 bases, with 18 bases left in between. CDR3 nucleotide sequence: TGTGCCTGGACCTGGACAGCTAGAAACAGCTACACCTTC. Protein: CAWTWTARNSYTF.

Only a few counts were recorded for this clonotype. The chain has TRBV10-3 and TRBJ2-3, with 7 bases lining up with TRBD2. The CDR3 loop spans 15 amino acids. The V gene's germline CDR1 is ENHRY and CDR2 SYGVKD. With V trimmed by 5 bases and J by 0 bases, 5 bases remained unmatched. The CDR3 reads CAISSLADSTDTQYF. The CDR3, as DNA: TGTGCCATCAGTTCTCTAGCGGATAGCACAGATACGCAGTATTTT.

This clonotype has a count of ten or more. This sequence joins TRBV6-2 or TRBV6-3 and TRBJ1-5, with 7 bases aligning to TRBD1. J was trimmed by 4 bases and V by 6 bases; bases with no gene match: 6. CDR1 and CDR2 (germline): MNHEY, SVGEGT. There are 14 residues in the CDR3. The DNA for the CDR3 is TGTGCCAGCAGAACAGGGGTTCGGAATCAGCCCCAGCATTTT. It specifies CASRTGVRNQPQHF.

This clonotype was observed many times. The chain couples TRBV6-2 or TRBV6-3 to TRBJ2-3, with D hard to call. CDR3 size: 13 residues. Per the germline V gene, CDR1 is MNHEY and CDR2 is SVGEGT. With 7 bases removed from V and 0 bases from J, the gap between germline ends came to 8 bases. The CDR3 reads CASKLGSTDTQYF. CDR3 bases: TGTGCCAGCAAGTTAGGGAGCACAGATACGCAGTATTTT.

The CDR3 DNA reads TGTGCCAGCAGTGAAAGGGAATGGGGAATACAGGGGGCGGACTACGAGCAGTACTTC. Protein: CASSEREWGIQGADYEQYF. J is TRBJ2-7 and V is TRBV2; 9 bases line up with TRBD1. The CDR3 is 19 residues long. CDR1 and CDR2 (germline): SNHLY, FYNNEI. With 2 bases clipped from V and 3 bases from J, the junction kept 17 bases outside the gene matches. The variable domain in full, with the rest retrieved from reference TRBV2 and TRBJ2-7, is EPEVTQTPSHQVTQMGQEVILRCVPISNHLYFYWYRQILGQKVEFLVSFYNNEISEKSEIFDDQFSVERPDGSNFTLKIRSTKLEDSAMYFCASSEREWGIQGADYEQYFGPGTRLTVT.

This clonotype was seen repeatedly, ten times or more. V usage is TRBV20-1 and J usage is TRBJ2-5; D remains ambiguous. Germline V gives CDR1 DFQATT, CDR2 SNEGSKA (reference sequence). Deletions cut 6 bases from V and 2 bases from J, with 7 bases between. The CDR3 has 11 residues. The CDR3 sequence: CSATAQETQYF. As DNA, the CDR3 is TGCAGTGCCACAGCGCAAGAGACCCAGTACTTC.